This TCR beta chain was recovered during a study of T cell changes during pregnancy in multiple sclerosis. CDR3 length equals 15 residues. V dropped 3 bases and J dropped 6; count of bases not matched to a gene: 9. Looked up from germline, CDR1 is SGHDT and CDR2 is YYEEEE. TCRdb's copy holds only in-frame clones and misses some; the assay was immunoSEQ multiplex PCR. The data hold roughly 39,000 clones, with around 90% observed a single time. Source: CD4+ T cells from peripheral blood mononuclear cells, taken after pregnancy. V gene TRBV5-6 combines with J gene TRBJ2-3, with 8 bases aligning to TRBD2. The receptor was isolated from a female donor in good health, enrolled as a control in a pregnancy study. In DNA form, the CDR3 reads TGTGCCAGCAGCTACGGACTAGCTCGGGGGGATACGCAGTATTTT. Protein product: CASSYGLARGDTQYF.